This T cell receptor beta chain stems from a study of response to subunit inactivated influenza vaccine. Study-wide results and caveats: Few new T cells, the authors suggested, are recruited by each seasonal influenza vaccination.

The V end lost 0 bases, the J end lost 3 bases, and 6 bases lay between the germline ends. In germline, CDR1 is LGHDT, CDR2 YNNKEL (reference sequence). This CDR3 has 13 amino acids. Comments on this clonotype: Its cognate antigen is unknown.

TCRdb reprocessed the RT-PCR reads via MiXCR and lists one record per CDR3 protein. The profile shows approximately 230,000 distinct CDR3 sequences, 12% of them singletons. This TCR was sampled from a man aged 45-60 years who received an inactivated influenza vaccine. This chain connects TRBV3-1 to TRBJ2-7; no reliable D call. This sample comprised non-naive T cells sorted from PBMCs, obtained 14 to 15 days before vaccination. CDR3 nucleotides: TGTGCCAGCAGCCAAGATTACCGCTACGAGCAGTACTTC. It encodes CASSQDYRYEQYF.